What follows describes a single T cell receptor beta chain. Its target is unknown. Repertoires were generated with immunoSEQ multiplex PCR, while TCRdb's copy carries only in-frame clones and drops some. Counted here are about 36,000 clones, 70% to 85% occurring once; the ten biggest clones make up roughly 22%. Naive or memory CD4+ cells were cultured 1:1 with T cell-depleted PBMCs plus CEF. The data stem from a study of CD4 T cells in relation to SARS-CoV-2 and coronaviruses. Germline lookup yields CDR1 MDHEN and CDR2 SYDVKM. Trimming stripped 5 bases from V and 12 bases from J, with 17 bases between. CDR3 length: 14 amino acids.

V is TRBV28 and J is TRBJ1-6, with D perhaps matching TRBD1 (5 bases). The sample was memory CD4+ T cells from PBMCs, cultured in vitro. This TCR derives from an adult with COVID-19. The CDR3 region has the DNA TGTGCCAGCAGTCCCCGACGGTCGGGGGAACCCCTCCACTTT. Protein sequence: CASSPRRSGEPLHF.